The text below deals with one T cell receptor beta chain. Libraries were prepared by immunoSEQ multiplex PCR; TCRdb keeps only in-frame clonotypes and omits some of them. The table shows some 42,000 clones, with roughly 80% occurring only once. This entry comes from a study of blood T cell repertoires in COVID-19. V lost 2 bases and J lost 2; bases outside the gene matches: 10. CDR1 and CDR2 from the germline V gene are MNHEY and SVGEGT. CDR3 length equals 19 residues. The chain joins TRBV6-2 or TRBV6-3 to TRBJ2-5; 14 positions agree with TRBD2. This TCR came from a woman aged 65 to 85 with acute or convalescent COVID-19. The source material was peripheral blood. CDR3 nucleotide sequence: TGTGCCAGCAGTTACAGGACTAGCGGGGGGACGCCAGGACAAGAGACCCAGTACTTC. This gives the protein CASSYRTSGGTPGQETQYF.